This is a list of T cell receptor beta chains from one sample in a study of T-cell memory formation after mild COVID-19. TCRdb itself ran the 5' RACE reads through MiXCR, one entry per CDR3 protein. This sample yields approximately 570,000 distinct CDR3 sequences, of which 15% to 20% are seen a single time; 9.5% to 15% belongs to the top ten. The sequenced sample consisted of PBMCs or a T cell subset sorted from them (not recorded which). The source is an adult woman who had mild COVID-19 (a few samples of this study predate the infection). Cell type and time point are not known. CDR3s include the opening cysteine and the closing phenylalanine or tryptophan. A D gene is named only where the DNA matches it firmly.

V gene: TRBV19; D gene: TRBD1; CDR3 protein: CASGEQGADSPLHF
V gene: TRBV7-9; D gene: NA; CDR3 protein: CASSLGRGEYSNQPQHF
V gene: TRBV12-3/TRBV12-4; D gene: TRBD1; CDR3 protein: CASSVGQDTEAFF
V gene: TRBV15; D gene: NA; CDR3 protein: CATSRDPGNTEAFF
V gene: TRBV20-1; D gene: TRBD1; CDR3 protein: CSARPTGTGYEQYF
V gene: TRBV18; D gene: NA; CDR3 protein: CASSATENTEAFF
V gene: TRBV7-6; D gene: NA; CDR3 protein: CASSAGIPSMNTEAFF
V gene: TRBV2; D gene: TRBD2; CDR3 protein: CASSDRGGASGTIFGFF
V gene: TRBV5-1; D gene: TRBD2; CDR3 protein: CASSPPGLAGVDEQFF
V gene: TRBV24-1; D gene: TRBD2; CDR3 protein: CATSEPSGRADTQYF
V gene: TRBV7-2; D gene: NA; CDR3 protein: CASSPGPLVYNEQFF